There are many counts of the clone carrying this T cell receptor beta chain. Regions amplified from RNA transcripts were the TCR beta CDR3 regions. HTBI primers were the set used in a first-round RT-PCR of the TCR CDR3. TCRdb processed the multiplex PCR reads anew with MiXCR; each CDR3 protein has one entry. Of about 270,000 distinct CDR3 sequences in the sample, about 20% were seen once. Germline CDR1 reads DFQATT; CDR2 reads SNEGSKA (reference sequence). The CDR3 is 14 amino acids. V was cut by 5 bases and J by 9 bases, with 20 bases left in between. The data were obtained in a study of T cells in Graves' hyperthyroidism and ophthalmopathy.

J is TRBJ2-1 and V is TRBV20-1; D might be TRBD2 (5 bases). The clonotype was recovered from a young man with Graves' ophthalmopathy. The sequencing sample was made of blood. The CDR3 loop reads CSAPRPDLTTEQFF. The CDR3 region has the DNA TGCAGTGCTCCTCGCCCTGATCTGACTACTGAGCAGTTCTTC.